Below are 4 T cell receptor beta chains sequenced from a single sample in a study of CD8 T cells in ankylosing spondylitis. TCRdb used MiXCR to reprocess the 5' RACE reads, holding one entry per CDR3 protein. Of 350,000 or so distinct CDR3 sequences listed, approximately 10% are singletons. Sequenced material: blood, either unsorted or a sorted T cell fraction (not recorded which). The receptors originated from a female donor with ankylosing spondylitis or in good health (not recorded which).

This clonotype has just a few counts. This chain links TRBV20-1 with TRBJ2-5; D is unresolved. The ends were cut back, 5 bases at V and 5 bases at J, with 9 bases in the middle. The CDR3 runs to 11 residues. Per the germline V gene, CDR1 is DFQATT and CDR2 is SNEGSKA (reference sequence). The CDR3: CSAGSVETQYF. The DNA for the CDR3 is TGCAGTGCTGGGTCTGTTGAGACCCAGTACTTC.

This clonotype has a count of ten or more. The chain combines TRBV11-2 with TRBJ2-6; D not resolved. Deletions cut 8 bases from V and 0 bases from J, with 2 bases between. The CDR3 consists of 12 residues. Looked up from germline, CDR1 is SGHAT and CDR2 is FQNNGV. This CDR3 is CASHSGANVLTF. CDR3 DNA: TGTGCCAGCCACTCTGGGGCCAACGTCCTGACTTTC.

The rearrangement links TRBV30 to TRBJ2-3; 10 bases match TRBD1. The CDR3 is made up of 14 amino acids. Germline V CDR1 and CDR2: GTSNPN, SVGIG (reference sequence). V dropped 7 bases and J dropped 1; count of bases not matched to a gene: 5. CDR3 nucleotide sequence: TGTGCCTCGACAGGGGGCGCGGGCACAGATACGCAGTATTTT. It encodes CASTGGAGTDTQYF.

This clonotype was counted at least ten times. The chain uses TRBV7-2 and TRBJ2-5; TRBD2 agrees at 8 bases. The length of the CDR3 is 15 residues. Per the germline V gene, CDR1 is SGHTA and CDR2 is FQGNSA. The V gene end was trimmed by 7 bases and the J gene end by 4 bases; junction bases not matched to a gene: 11. The DNA for the CDR3 is TGTGCCAGCAAGGTGTGGATCGCGGGAGGAGAGACCCAGTACTTC. Its translation is CASKVWIAGGETQYF.